The clone carrying this T cell receptor (beta chain) has a handful of counts. The study ran its PCR with 60 Vbeta and 13 Jbeta primers. Sequenced by immunoSEQ multiplex PCR; TCRdb stores in-frame clones only, minus some. The sample records 85,000 to 100,000 clones, around 86% being singletons. The source of the sample is a study of cytomegalovirus exposure and HLA in healthy donors. Donors counted as nominally healthy when sampled, yet unrecorded immune exposures were likely. The CDR3 loop spans 14 amino acids. Germline CDR1 and CDR2: MNHNY and SVGAGI (reference sequence). Trimming removed 5 bases from V and 3 bases from J; junction bases left unmatched: 4.

Sequenced material: PBMCs. This TCR came from a man aged 25 to 45 in good health and CMV-seropositive. The rearrangement uses TRBV6-6 and TRBJ2-3, with TRBD2 identical over 8 bases. The CDR3 DNA reads as TGTGCCAGCAGTGACGGGACTAGGACAGATACGCAGTATTTT. This translates into CASSDGTRTDTQYF.